The next 15 T cell receptor beta chains were all read from a single sample in a study of T cell responses to AZD1222 COVID-19 vaccine. Clones were sequenced by immunoSEQ multiplex PCR, and TCRdb holds only the in-frame ones, with some missing. The repertoire holds about 120,000 clones, 75% to 95% seen once, with 3.5% to 4.5% in the top ten. The specimen was peripheral blood, collected 28 days after the second dose of the MenACWY control vaccine. The receptors derive from an adult who received the MenACWY meningococcal vaccine as a control.

A single count supports this clone. V is TRBV13 and J is TRBJ2-1; no clear D. Germline V CDR1 and CDR2: PRHDT, FYEKMQ (reference sequence). The CDR3 loop spans 12 amino acids. The V end lost 4 bases, the J end lost 5 bases, and 6 bases lay between the germline ends. Here the CDR3 reads CASSSPDNEQFF. Written as DNA, the CDR3 is TGTGCCAGCAGCTCGCCAGACAATGAGCAGTTCTTC. Full variable domain (outside the CDR3, taken from reference TRBV13 and TRBJ2-1): AAGVIQSPRHLIKEKRETATLKCYPIPRHDTVYWYQQGPGQDPQFLISFYEKMQSDKGSIPDRFSAQQFSDYHSELNMSSLELGDSALYFCASSSPDNEQFFGPGTRLTVL.

The J gene is TRBJ1-4, the V gene TRBV11-1, with D uncertain. The CDR3 loop spans 15 amino acids. Per germline, CDR1 SGHAT and CDR2 FQDESV (reference sequence). V lost 0 bases and J lost 8, with 13 bases in between. In nucleotides, the CDR3 is TGTGCCAGCAGCTTAGCGCGGACCCCCGGGGAAAAACTGTTTTTT. It is translated as CASSLARTPGEKLFF.

The chain links TRBV28 to TRBJ2-1; 12 bases align to TRBD2. This CDR3 is built from 14 residues. CDR1 and CDR2 from the germline V gene are MDHEN and SYDVKM. V gave up 4 bases and J gave up 9 bases; unmatched junction bases: 4. The CDR3 here is CASSSSGGASEQFF. The CDR3 nucleotides read TGTGCCAGCAGTTCTAGCGGGGGGGCCAGTGAGCAGTTCTTC.

The rearrangement joins TRBV20-1 to TRBJ1-1; D is undetermined. Germline V gene lookup returns CDR1 DFQATT and CDR2 SNEGSKA (reference sequence). Trimming removed 3 bases from V and 1 base from J, with 15 bases in between. There are 15 residues in the CDR3. The CDR3 DNA reads TGCAGTGCTAGTACCCCAACGACACGGAACACTGAAGCTTTCTTT. Translation: CSASTPTTRNTEAFF.

The chain joins TRBV27 to TRBJ2-7; D unclear. There are 14 residues in the CDR3. CDR1 and CDR2 from the germline V gene are MNHEY and SMNVEV (reference sequence). Deletions cut 2 bases from V and 2 bases from J, with 10 bases between. The CDR3 spells CASSLAHRAYEQYF. The CDR3 bases are TGTGCCAGCAGTTTAGCGCACCGAGCCTACGAGCAGTACTTC.

V and J are TRBV2 and TRBJ1-5, with 9 bases that match TRBD1. This CDR3 is 18 amino acids long. The junction had 10 bases not matched to a gene; V was cut back by 3 bases and J by 1 base. Germline CDR1 is SNHLY and CDR2 is FYNNEI. The CDR3 region has the DNA TGTGCCAGCAGTGAGGCACAGGGGGCTTTTCGCAGCAATCAGCCCCAGCATTTT. This gives the protein CASSEAQGAFRSNQPQHF.

This rearrangement joins TRBV9 to TRBJ2-1, with 10 bases aligning to TRBD2. Germline-derived CDR1 and CDR2 are SGDLS and YYNGEE. Unmatched junction bases numbered 13, after V lost 5 bases and J lost 8 bases. The CDR3 length is 16 residues. CDR3 coding DNA: TGTGCCAGCAGTCCGGATCTAGCGGGAGTTCTTCATGAGCAGTTCTTC. Translated, it gives CASSPDLAGVLHEQFF.

V and J are TRBV3-1 (or the pseudogene TRBV3-2) and TRBJ2-3, with 8 bases aligning to TRBD1. V lost 4 bases, J lost 3 bases, and 9 bases stayed unmatched. This CDR3 region has 16 residues. Germline CDR1 LGHDT, CDR2 YNNKEL (reference sequence). DNA of the CDR3: TGTGCCAGCAGCCGGACAGGGTGGGGGTCGACAGATACGCAGTATTTT. Translation gives CASSRTGWGSTDTQYF.

The chain employs TRBV12-3 or TRBV12-4 and TRBJ2-1; D is undetermined. V was cut by 6 bases and J by 7 bases, with 13 bases left in between. The CDR3 spans 13 residues. The CDR3 protein is CASSRVGRNEQFF. The CDR3 nucleotides are TGTGCCAGCAGCCGTGTCGGGCGGAATGAGCAGTTCTTC.

The chain carries TRBV5-4 and TRBJ1-1; D unresolved. The CDR3 is 15 amino acids. Germline V CDR1 and CDR2: SGHNT, YYREEE (reference sequence). V was cut by 1 base and J by 5 bases, with 15 bases left in between. DNA of the CDR3: TGTGCCAGCAGCTTGAGACCCCTACCAGGTACTGAAGCTTTCTTT. Translation: CASSLRPLPGTEAFF. Looking up the rest from reference TRBV5-4 and TRBJ1-1 gives the full variable domain: ETGVTQSPTHLIKTRGQQVTLRCSSQSGHNTVSWYQQALGQGPQFIFQYYREEENGRGNFPPRFSGLQFPNYSSELNVNALELDDSALYLCASSLRPLPGTEAFFGQGTRLTVV.

This chain links TRBV21-1 with TRBJ2-3; the D call in the table, TRBD2, was not verified against the DNA. TRBV21-1 is a recognized pseudogene. This CDR3 has 16 residues. In nucleotides, the CDR3 is TGTGCCAGCAGCAAAACGGGTTATTCTAGCACAGATACGCAGTATTTT. It specifies CASSKTGYSSTDTQYF.

The chain carries TRBV6-5 and TRBJ2-5; possibly TRBD2 for D (5 bases). V was pared by 7 bases and J by 3 bases, with 15 bases between. The germline gives CDR1 MNHEY, CDR2 SVGAGI. CDR3 length equals 14 residues. The CDR3 nucleotides are TGTGCCAGCATGGGGAACGGACTGAAAGAGACCCAGTACTTC. Its protein product is CASMGNGLKETQYF.

There are a few counts of this clone. The chain carries TRBV2 and TRBJ2-7; D remains ambiguous. Germline V CDR1 and CDR2: SNHLY, FYNNEI. The V and J ends lost 6 bases and 3 bases respectively, with 6 bases between them. This CDR3 spans 11 amino acids. In nucleotides, the CDR3 is TGTGCCAGCAGGACATACTACGAGCAGTACTTC. It is translated as CASRTYYEQYF.

This clone was observed a few times. Here the CDR3 DNA reads TGTGCCAGCAGTGCCGGGACAGGGATGTGGACCGGGGAGCTGTTTTTT. Protein sequence: CASSAGTGMWTGELFF. The rearrangement uses TRBV2 and TRBJ2-2; TRBD1 matches at 9 bases. This CDR3 is 16 amino acids long. Per germline, CDR1 SNHLY and CDR2 FYNNEI. With V trimmed by 4 bases and J by 5 bases, 8 bases remained unmatched.

This clone showed up just once. The rearrangement links TRBV18 to TRBJ2-1, with unresolved D. Germline CDR1 is KGHSH and CDR2 is LQKENI. V was trimmed by 0 bases and J by 8 bases, leaving 8 bases between them. This CDR3 region has 13 residues. CDR3 bases: TGTGCCAGCTCACCACCTTCCGGGTATGAGCAGTTCTTC. It codes for CASSPPSGYEQFF.